The subject of this entry is one TCR beta chain. Per the original data handling: Estimates of nucleated cell counts were drawn from the amplification of reference gene primers. TCRdb's table, derived via immunoSEQ multiplex PCR, lists solely in-frame clones and lacks some. That table supplies the V and J calls and clone size; D and trimming were determined from the DNA. The table includes under 95,000 clones, around four fifths detected once. These data originate in a study of blood T cell repertoires in COVID-19. The CDR3 is made up of 16 amino acids. V dropped 1 base and J dropped 0 bases, with 12 bases sitting between them. CDR1 and CDR2 from the germline V gene are MDHEN and SYDVKM.

The TCR originated in a human donor in a cohort sampled during active COVID-19. The V gene is TRBV28, the J gene TRBJ2-5; tentatively, D is TRBD2 (7 bases). Sequencing was done on a sample of peripheral blood. The CDR3 DNA reads TGTGCCAGCAGTTTATTGGGAGGGGGGGACCAAGAGACCCAGTACTTC. It yields the protein CASSLLGGGDQETQYF.